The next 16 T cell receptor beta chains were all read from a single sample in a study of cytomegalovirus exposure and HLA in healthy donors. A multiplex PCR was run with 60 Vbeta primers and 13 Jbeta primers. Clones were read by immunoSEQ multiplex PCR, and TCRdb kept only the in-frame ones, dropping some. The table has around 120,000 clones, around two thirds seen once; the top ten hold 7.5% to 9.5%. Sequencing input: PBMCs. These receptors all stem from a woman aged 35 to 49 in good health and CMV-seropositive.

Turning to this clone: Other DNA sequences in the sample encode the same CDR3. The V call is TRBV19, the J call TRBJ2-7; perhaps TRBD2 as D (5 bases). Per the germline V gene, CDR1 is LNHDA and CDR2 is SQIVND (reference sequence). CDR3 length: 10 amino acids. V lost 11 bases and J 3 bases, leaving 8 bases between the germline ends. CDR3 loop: CASGDYEQYF. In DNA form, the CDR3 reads TGTGCCTCCGGGGACTACGAGCAGTACTTC.

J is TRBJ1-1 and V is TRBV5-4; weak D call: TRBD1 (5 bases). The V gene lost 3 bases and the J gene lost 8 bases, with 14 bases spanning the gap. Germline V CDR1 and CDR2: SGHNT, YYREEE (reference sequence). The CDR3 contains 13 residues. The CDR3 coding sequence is TGTGCCAGCAGCTGGGTGGGGGGATTAGAAGCTTTCTTT. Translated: CASSWVGGLEAFF.

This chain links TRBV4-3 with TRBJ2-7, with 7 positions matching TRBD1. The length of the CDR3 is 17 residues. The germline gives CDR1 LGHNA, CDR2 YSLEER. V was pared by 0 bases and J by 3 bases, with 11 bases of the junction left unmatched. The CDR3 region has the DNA TGCGCCAGCAGCCAAGAGACAGGACACAGGGGCGACTACGAGCAGTACTTC. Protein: CASSQETGHRGDYEQYF.

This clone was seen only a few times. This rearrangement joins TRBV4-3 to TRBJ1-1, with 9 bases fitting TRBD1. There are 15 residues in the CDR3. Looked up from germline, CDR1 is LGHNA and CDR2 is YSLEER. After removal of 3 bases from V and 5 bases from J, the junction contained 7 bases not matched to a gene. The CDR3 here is CASSHGDRDGTEAFF. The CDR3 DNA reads TGCGCCAGCAGCCACGGGGACAGGGATGGGACTGAAGCTTTCTTT.

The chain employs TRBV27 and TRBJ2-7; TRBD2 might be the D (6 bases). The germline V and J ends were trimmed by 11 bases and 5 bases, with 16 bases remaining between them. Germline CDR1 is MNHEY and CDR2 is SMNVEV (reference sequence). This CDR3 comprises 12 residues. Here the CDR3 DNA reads TGTGCCGCGGGGATAGCGAGTCACGAGCAGTACTTC. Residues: CAAGIASHEQYF.

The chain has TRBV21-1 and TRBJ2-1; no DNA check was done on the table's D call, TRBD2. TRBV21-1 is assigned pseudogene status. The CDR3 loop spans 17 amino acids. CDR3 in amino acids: CASSEIGVAGKYNEQFF. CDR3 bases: TGTGCCAGCAGCGAGATTGGTGTAGCGGGAAAATACAATGAGCAGTTCTTC.

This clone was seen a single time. CDR3: CASSPNLAGEYNEQFF. CDR3 DNA: TGTGCCAGCTCACCAAATCTAGCGGGAGAGTACAATGAGCAGTTCTTC. The chain recombines TRBV18 with TRBJ2-1; 10 nucleotides line up with TRBD2. The CDR3 is 16 residues long. V lost 2 bases and J lost 4; bases outside the gene matches: 5. The germline V gene has CDR1 KGHSH and CDR2 LQKENI.

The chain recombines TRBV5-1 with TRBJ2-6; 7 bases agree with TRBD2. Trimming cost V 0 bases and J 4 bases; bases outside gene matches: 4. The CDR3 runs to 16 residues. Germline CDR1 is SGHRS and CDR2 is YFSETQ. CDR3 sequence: CASSLVSGTGANVLTF. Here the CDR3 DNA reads TGCGCCAGCAGCTTGGTCAGCGGGACCGGGGCCAACGTCCTGACTTTC.

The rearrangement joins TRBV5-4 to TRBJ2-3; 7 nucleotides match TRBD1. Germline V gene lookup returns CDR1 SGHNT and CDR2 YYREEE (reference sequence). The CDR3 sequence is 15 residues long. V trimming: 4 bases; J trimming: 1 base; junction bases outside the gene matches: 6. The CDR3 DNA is TGTGCCAGCAGCCCCAGGGGGAAGCGCACAGATACGCAGTATTTT. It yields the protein CASSPRGKRTDTQYF.

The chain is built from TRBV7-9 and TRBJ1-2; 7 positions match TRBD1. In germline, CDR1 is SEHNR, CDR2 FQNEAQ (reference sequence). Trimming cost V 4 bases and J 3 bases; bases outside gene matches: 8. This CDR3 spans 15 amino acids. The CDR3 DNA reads TGTGCCAGCAGCTCCACTTATGGGACAGACTATGGCTACACCTTC. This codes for CASSSTYGTDYGYTF. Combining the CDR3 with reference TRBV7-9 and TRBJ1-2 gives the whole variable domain DTGVSQNPRHKITKRGQNVTFRCDPISEHNRLYWYRQTLGQGPEFLTYFQNEAQLEKSRLLSDRFSAERPKGSFSTLEIQRTEQGDSAMYLCASSSTYGTDYGYTFGSGTRLTVV.

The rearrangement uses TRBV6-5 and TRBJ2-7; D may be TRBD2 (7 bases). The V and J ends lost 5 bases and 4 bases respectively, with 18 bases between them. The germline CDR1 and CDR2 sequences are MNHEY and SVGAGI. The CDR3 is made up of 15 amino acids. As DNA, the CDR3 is TGTGCCAGCAGTGGAGGGGGGGGCGCATTTTACGAGCAGTACTTC. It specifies CASSGGGGAFYEQYF.

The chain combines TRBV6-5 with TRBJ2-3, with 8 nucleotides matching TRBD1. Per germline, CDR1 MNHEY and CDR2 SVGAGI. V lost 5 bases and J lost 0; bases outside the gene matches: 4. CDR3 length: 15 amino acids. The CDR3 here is CASSRTGTSTDTQYF. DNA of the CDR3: TGTGCCAGCAGTCGGACAGGGACTAGCACAGATACGCAGTATTTT.

The DNA for the CDR3 is TGTGCCAGCAGCTTAGGATATGGTAGCGGGTTTACGAACACCGGGGAGCTGTTTTTT. Amino acid sequence: CASSLGYGSGFTNTGELFF. This chain connects TRBV7-6 to TRBJ2-2; 7 bases agree with TRBD2. The CDR3 has 19 residues. CDR1 and CDR2 (germline): SGHVS, FNYEAQ. Trimming took 1 base from V and 0 from J; bases not matched to a gene: 11.

The CDR3 reads CASSPPLRSNQPQHF. The CDR3, as DNA: TGTGCCAGCAGCCCGCCCCTGCGAAGCAATCAGCCCCAGCATTTT. V is TRBV28 and J is TRBJ1-5; no firm D call. Germline CDR1 MDHEN, CDR2 SYDVKM. V shed 6 bases and J shed 1 base, with 13 bases lying between them. The CDR3 has 15 amino acids.

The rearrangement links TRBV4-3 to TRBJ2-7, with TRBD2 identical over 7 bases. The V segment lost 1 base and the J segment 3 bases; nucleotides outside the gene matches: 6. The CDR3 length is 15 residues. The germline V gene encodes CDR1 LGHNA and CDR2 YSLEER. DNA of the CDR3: TGCGCCAGCAGCCAAGCTCGGGGAGGGCACTACGAGCAGTACTTC. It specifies CASSQARGGHYEQYF.

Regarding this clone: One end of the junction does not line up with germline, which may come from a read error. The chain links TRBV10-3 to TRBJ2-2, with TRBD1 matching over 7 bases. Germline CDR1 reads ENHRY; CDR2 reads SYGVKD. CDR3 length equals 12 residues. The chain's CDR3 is CAISEQGIELFF. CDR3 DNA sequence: TGTGCTATCAGTGAACAGGGGATTGAGCTGTTTTTT.